This is a list of T cell receptor beta chains from one sample in a study of blood T cells in healthy people across ages. TCRdb passed the 5' RACE reads through MiXCR, listing each CDR3 protein once. The data contain around 650,000 distinct CDR3 sequences, over 40% of them singletons. The sample taken for sequencing was blood. These receptors were collected from an elderly man in good health. Both conserved end residues are part of each CDR3. Fields, in order: V gene, J gene, clone size, CDR3 protein. Clone size is not always given. Where it is, it says once, few, many or a class for expanded clones.

TRBV6-2/TRBV6-3	TRBJ2-7	few	CASSYDRVYEQYF
TRBV9	TRBJ2-3	-	CANSAVASTDTQYF
TRBV7-2	TRBJ2-7	few	CASSSRWAYEQYF
TRBV19	TRBJ1-5	few	CASSTWGQINQPQHF
TRBV28	TRBJ2-7	-	CASTQGGRGGYEQYF
TRBV6-2/TRBV6-3	TRBJ2-7	-	CASSDRQGAYEQYF
TRBV7-2	-	-	CASSLSGSKETQYF
TRBV20-1	TRBJ2-3	-	CSATGREVLRDTQYF
TRBV20-1	TRBJ2-3	few	CSADRTDTQYF
TRBV18	TRBJ1-2	-	CASSPQGDRGAGYTF
TRBV15	TRBJ2-7	-	CATSIGGTSYEQYF
TRBV20-1	TRBJ1-5	-	CSANIRDYQPQHF
TRBV28	TRBJ2-5	few	CASILTEPGQETQYF
TRBV28	TRBJ1-4	-	CASSLGRVRTNEKLFF
TRBV12-3/TRBV12-4	TRBJ2-5	-	CASSREGRRAETQYF
TRBV13	TRBJ2-7	-	CASSIRPNPTRNNEQYF
TRBV5-1	TRBJ2-7	few	CASSWGNWGYEQYF
TRBV20-1	TRBJ2-7	few	CSAELTGSGSLYEQYF